The T cell receptor beta chain under discussion was sequenced for a study of shared clonotypes between healthy human individuals. For this clone: Its target is unknown. Other DNA sequences in this specimen translate into the identical CDR3.

Germline V gene data show CDR1 as SNHLY and CDR2 as FYNNEI. This CDR3 is 17 amino acids long. V shed 5 bases and J 10 bases; nucleotides not matched to a gene: 21. Unsorted PBMC DNA went through sequencing on ten immunoSEQ deep assay plates. Methods used by the authors: Filtering of immunoSEQ junctional sequences could not match full-length read filtering. Using immunoSEQ multiplex PCR, the repertoire was profiled, and TCRdb retains in-frame clones only, with some absent. D and trimming come from the DNA, and the V and J calls and clone size come from that table. The sample carries 550,000 to 600,000 clones, around 78% recorded once. Points from the study as a whole: Tissue TCR repertoires likely differ from these blood-only repertoires.

V and J are TRBV2 and TRBJ2-7, with 9 bases aligning to TRBD2. This receptor was identified in a woman in her 40s in good health. Some clones in this sample may be carry-over from other donors' samples. Sequencing was done on a sample of PBMCs. CDR3 DNA sequence: TGTGCCAGCAGTAAAGAGGGCGCTAGCGGGATGGTGTTTAGTCAGTACTTC. It encodes CASSKEGASGMVFSQYF. Filled out from reference TRBV2 and TRBJ2-7, the complete variable domain reads EPEVTQTPSHQVTQMGQEVILRCVPISNHLYFYWYRQILGQKVEFLVSFYNNEISEKSEIFDDQFSVERPDGSNFTLKIRSTKLEDSAMYFCASSKEGASGMVFSQYFGPGTRLTVT.